The sequence of this TCR beta chain was determined in a study of OX40 agonist ivuxolimab in advanced cancers. Study background: The dose of intravenous ivuxolimab that patients received every 2 weeks ranged from 0.01 to 10 mg/kg. Three patients got partial responses; one had hepatocellular carcinoma and two had cutaneous melanoma. Study-level findings and limits: Within 6 weeks, CD4+ and CD8+ blood T cells expanded clonally at 0.1 to 3.0 mg/kg.

Excluded were patients having autoimmune disease history or systemic immunosuppression. Remarks on this clone: What it binds is unknown.

The V gene's germline CDR1 is SGHNT and CDR2 YENEEA. The CDR3 has 16 residues. V was pared by 5 bases and J by 7 bases, with 11 bases of the junction left unmatched. Sequencing used immunoSEQ multiplex PCR; TCRdb keeps in-frame clones, though not all of them. The sample records around 57,000 clones, 86% being singletons. The sample in question was CD4+ or CD8+ T cells sorted from blood, obtained in a trial of the OX40 agonist ivuxolimab. The sequence came from an adult with an advanced solid tumor such as melanoma, head and neck, liver or kidney cancer. The J gene is TRBJ2-1, the V gene TRBV11-3; 10 bases line up with TRBD2. The CDR3 DNA is TGTGCCAGCAGCAACGGGTTAGCGGGAGGTGGAAATGAGCAGTTCTTC. Its protein is CASSNGLAGGGNEQFF.